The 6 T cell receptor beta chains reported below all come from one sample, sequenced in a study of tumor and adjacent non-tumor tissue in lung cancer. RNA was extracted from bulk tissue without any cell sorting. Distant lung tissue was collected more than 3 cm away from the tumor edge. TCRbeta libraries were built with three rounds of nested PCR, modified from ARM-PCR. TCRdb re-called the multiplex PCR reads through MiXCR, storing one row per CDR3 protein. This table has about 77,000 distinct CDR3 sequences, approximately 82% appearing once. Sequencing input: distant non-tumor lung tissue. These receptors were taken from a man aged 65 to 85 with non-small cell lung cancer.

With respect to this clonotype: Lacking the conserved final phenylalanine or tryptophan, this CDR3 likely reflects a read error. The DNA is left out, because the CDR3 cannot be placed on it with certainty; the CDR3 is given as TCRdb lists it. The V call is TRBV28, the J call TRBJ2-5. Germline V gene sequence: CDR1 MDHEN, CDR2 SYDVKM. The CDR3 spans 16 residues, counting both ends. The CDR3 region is CAGSFNVYRAAETQCS.

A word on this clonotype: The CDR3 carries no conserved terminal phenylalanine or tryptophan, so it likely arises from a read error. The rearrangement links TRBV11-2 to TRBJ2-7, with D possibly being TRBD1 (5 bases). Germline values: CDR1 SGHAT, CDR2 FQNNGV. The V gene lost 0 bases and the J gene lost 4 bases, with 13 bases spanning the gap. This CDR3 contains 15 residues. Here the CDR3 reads CASSLDQGGRYEQYY. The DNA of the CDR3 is TGTGCCAGCAGCTTAGACCAGGGTGGCAGATACGAGCAGTACTAC.

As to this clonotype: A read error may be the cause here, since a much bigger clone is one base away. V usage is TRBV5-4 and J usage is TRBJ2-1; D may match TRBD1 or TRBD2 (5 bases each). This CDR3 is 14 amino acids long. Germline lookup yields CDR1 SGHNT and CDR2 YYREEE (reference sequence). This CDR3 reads CANSFLRGEGAQFF. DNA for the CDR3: TGTGCCAACAGCTTCCTTCGGGGCGAAGGAGCGCAGTTCTTC.

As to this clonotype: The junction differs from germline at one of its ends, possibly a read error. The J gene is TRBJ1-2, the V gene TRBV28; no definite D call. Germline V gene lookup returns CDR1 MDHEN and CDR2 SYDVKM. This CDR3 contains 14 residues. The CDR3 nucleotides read TGTGCCATCCACGATTCAGGCACACGCAATGGCTACACCTTT. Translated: CAIHDSGTRNGYTF.

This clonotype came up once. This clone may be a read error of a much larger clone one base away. The CDR3 region is CSARDRIAKNIQYF. CDR3 coding DNA: TGCAGTGCTAGGGACAGGATAGCCAAAAACATTCAGTACTTC. The chain employs TRBV20-1 and TRBJ2-4; 7 positions match TRBD1. The CDR3 runs 14 residues. CDR1 DFQATT and CDR2 SNEGSKA come from the germline V gene (reference sequence). The V segment lost 3 bases and the J segment 0 bases; nucleotides outside the gene matches: 2.

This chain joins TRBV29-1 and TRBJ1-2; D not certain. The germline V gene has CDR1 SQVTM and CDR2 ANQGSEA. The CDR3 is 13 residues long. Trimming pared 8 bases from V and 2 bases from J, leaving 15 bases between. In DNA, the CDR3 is TGCAGCCTACCCGGGAGAGGGAACTATGGCTACACCTTC. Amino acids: CSLPGRGNYGYTF.